The 27 T cell receptor beta chains below come from one sample, sequenced in a study of cytomegalovirus exposure and HLA in healthy donors (dated by TCRdb to the late 2010s). The library was produced with the immunoSEQ multiplex PCR assay. The immuneACCESS repertoire file appears here via TCRdb, limited to in-frame rearrangements. These files lack a portion of the clones; in checked studies, under half of the deficit traces to unresolved V genes, and the cause of the others is not known. Across this sample there are fewer than 150,000 clones, with around nine tenths seen only once. Clones ranked in the top ten supply approximately 10% of the sample. The specimen was PBMCs. The receptors derive from a man between 18 and 35 years old in good health and CMV-seropositive.

The chain has TRBV6-5 and TRBJ2-7, with TRBD2 as a possible D gene (5 bases). The CDR3 is 14 amino acids. Germline V gives CDR1 MNHEY, CDR2 SVGAGI. The germline V and J ends were trimmed by 0 bases and 2 bases, with 8 bases remaining between them. The CDR3 DNA reads TGTGCCAGCAGTTACTCGGCGGGTCCCTACGAGCAGTACTTC. It translates to CASSYSAGPYEQYF.

The chain combines TRBV4-1 with TRBJ2-1, with 10 nucleotides matching TRBD2. Per the germline V gene, CDR1 is MGHRA and CDR2 is YSYEKL. The V and J ends lost 0 bases and 9 bases, in that order; junction bases with no gene match: 11. The CDR3 runs 17 residues. CDR3 sequence: CASSQDVRSGRASEQFF. The CDR3 bases are TGCGCCAGCAGCCAAGATGTTCGCAGCGGGAGGGCCAGTGAGCAGTTCTTC.

The rearrangement uses TRBV7-9 and TRBJ1-2, with D maybe TRBD1 (5 bases). CDR3 length equals 13 residues. Trimming left V 7 bases short and J 4 bases short, with 13 bases between. The germline V gene encodes CDR1 SEHNR and CDR2 FQNEAQ (reference sequence). CDR3 DNA sequence: TGTGCCAGCACCAACGACAGTAGCTATGGCTACACCTTC. Translation: CASTNDSSYGYTF.

There are a few counts of this clone. The rearrangement joins TRBV6-5 to TRBJ2-7; 8 nucleotides match TRBD1. This CDR3 region has 16 residues. V lost 2 bases to trimming and J lost 0 bases; unmatched junction nucleotides: 6. Germline V gene sequence: CDR1 MNHEY, CDR2 SVGAGI. The CDR3 nucleotides read TGTGCCAGCAGTTACCGGGGACAGGTGAACTCCTACGAGCAGTACTTC. Encoded protein: CASSYRGQVNSYEQYF.

The chain joins TRBV30 to TRBJ2-1, with TRBD2 identical over 12 bases. CDR1 GTSNPN and CDR2 SVGIG come from the germline V gene (reference sequence). The CDR3 covers 14 residues. V lost 4 bases to trimming and J lost 4 bases; unmatched junction nucleotides: 2. CDR3 bases: TGTGCCTGGACAGGACTAGCGGGGTACAATGAGCAGTTCTTC. Its translation: CAWTGLAGYNEQFF.

This chain links TRBV20-1 with TRBJ2-7; a possible D gene is TRBD1 (5 bases). The CDR3 has 11 amino acids. Trimming shortened V by 6 bases and J by 1 base, and 7 bases separated the two germline ends. Germline V gene lookup returns CDR1 DFQATT and CDR2 SNEGSKA (reference sequence). In nucleotides, the CDR3 is TGCAGTGCATACAGGTCCTACGAGCAGTACTTC. Translated, it gives CSAYRSYEQYF.

The chain employs TRBV5-1 and TRBJ2-3; 8 positions match TRBD1. CDR1 is SGHRS and CDR2 is YFSETQ in the germline V gene. CDR3 length: 15 residues. V lost 3 bases and J lost 1; bases outside the gene matches: 4. The CDR3 loop reads CASSYGQGGTDTQYF. The CDR3 region has the DNA TGCGCCAGCAGCTACGGACAGGGCGGCACAGATACGCAGTATTTT.

For the CDR3, the DNA is TGTGCCAGCAGCTTAGTCTCACTAGCGGGAGTAGGAGATACGCAGTATTTT. It specifies CASSLVSLAGVGDTQYF. The chain employs TRBV11-3 and TRBJ2-3; the match to TRBD2 covers 11 bases. CDR3 length: 17 residues. The V gene end was trimmed by 1 base and the J gene end by 5 bases; junction bases not matched to a gene: 8. The germline gives CDR1 SGHNT, CDR2 YENEEA. Full variable domain (remainder filled in from reference TRBV11-3 and TRBJ2-3): EAGVVQSPRYKIIEKKQPVAFWCNPISGHNTLYWYLQNLGQGPELLIRYENEEAVDDSQLPKDRFSAERLKGVDSTLKIQPAELGDSAVYLCASSLVSLAGVGDTQYFGPGTRLTVL.

The rearrangement joins TRBV6-1 to TRBJ2-1, with D perhaps matching TRBD2 (6 bases). Per the germline V gene, CDR1 is MNHNS and CDR2 is SASEGT. The ends were cut back, 10 bases at V and 10 bases at J, with 17 bases in the middle. The CDR3 contains 12 residues. As DNA, the CDR3 is TGTGCCATTTCATTAGTCGGGAGAGAGCAGTTCTTC. It is translated as CAISLVGREQFF.

The genes are TRBV7-6 and TRBJ2-1; the match to TRBD2 covers 7 bases. Germline CDR1 and CDR2: SGHVS and FNYEAQ. This CDR3 is built from 17 residues. With 5 bases clipped from V and 5 bases from J, the junction kept 15 bases outside the gene matches. CDR3: CASSPPRWGGSNNEQFF. The CDR3 nucleotides are TGTGCCAGCAGCCCGCCCCGATGGGGCGGGAGTAACAATGAGCAGTTCTTC.

J is TRBJ2-3 and V is TRBV7-9; D gene unclear. CDR1 is SEHNR and CDR2 is FQNEAQ in the germline V gene (reference sequence). V lost 5 bases to trimming and J lost 2 bases, with 5 bases between them. The CDR3 sequence is 12 residues long. CDR3 nucleotide sequence: TGTGCCAGCAGCCCAGACACAGATACGCAGTATTTT. Its translation is CASSPDTDTQYF.

The gene calls are TRBV2 and TRBJ2-3; 12 bases are a match to TRBD1. The germline CDR1 and CDR2 sequences are SNHLY and FYNNEI. V shed 11 bases and J 3 bases; nucleotides not matched to a gene: 6. The CDR3 covers 14 residues. The CDR3 protein is CADRDRGQTDTQYF. CDR3 in DNA: TGTGCCGACCGGGACAGGGGGCAGACAGATACGCAGTATTTT.

This chain connects TRBV9 to TRBJ2-2; D remains unclear. The CDR3 consists of 12 residues. Germline values: CDR1 SGDLS, CDR2 YYNGEE. The V and J ends lost 3 bases and 6 bases respectively, with 6 bases between them. As DNA, the CDR3 is TGTGCCAGCAGCGCGTCCCCCGGGGAGCTGTTTTTT. Its protein product is CASSASPGELFF.

The rearrangement uses TRBV29-1 and TRBJ2-1; 10 nucleotides line up with TRBD1. Germline CDR1 and CDR2: SQVTM and ANQGSEA. The J segment lost 4 bases and the V segment lost 5 bases, leaving 5 bases of the junction unmatched. There are 14 residues in the CDR3. CDR3 residues: CSVQPGQGYNEQFF. As DNA, the CDR3 is TGCAGCGTTCAACCGGGACAGGGGTACAATGAGCAGTTCTTC.

The rearrangement uses TRBV10-3 and TRBJ2-5; no reliable D call. CDR1 is ENHRY, CDR2 SYGVKD, per germline. V lost 0 bases and J lost 0, with 5 bases in between. This CDR3 is built from 14 residues. The CDR3 DNA sequence: TGTGCCATCAGTGAGTCTCAGAACCAAGAGACCCAGTACTTC. This translates into CAISESQNQETQYF.

V gene TRBV6-6 combines with J gene TRBJ1-3; D is undetermined. Trimming removed 6 bases from V and 0 bases from J, with 9 bases in between. The CDR3 has 14 residues. The germline V gene has CDR1 MNHNY and CDR2 SVGAGI (reference sequence). For the CDR3, the DNA is TGTGCCAGCAGACCAGGCTTCTCTGGAAACACCATATATTTT. Protein: CASRPGFSGNTIYF.

CDR3 sequence reads: CASSIGGRDTQYF. CDR3 in DNA: TGTGCCAGTAGTATCGGGGGGCGGGATACGCAGTATTTT. The chain carries TRBV19 and TRBJ2-3, with a weak D call TRBD2 (7 bases). The CDR3 spans 13 residues. V lost 3 bases, J lost 6 bases, and 10 bases lay in between. The germline V gene encodes CDR1 LNHDA and CDR2 SQIVND (reference sequence).

The V gene is TRBV13, the J gene TRBJ1-1; D possibly corresponds to TRBD1 (6 bases). Germline CDR1 is PRHDT and CDR2 is FYEKMQ (reference sequence). This CDR3 spans 16 amino acids. Trimming cost V 4 bases and J 2 bases, with 17 bases left between them. Written as DNA, the CDR3 is TGTGCCAGCAGCTCTTGGGGGCAGGGTTTTAACACTGAAGCTTTCTTT. Its translation is CASSSWGQGFNTEAFF.

This chain uses TRBV27 with TRBJ2-1; 7 nucleotides line up with TRBD1. Germline CDR1 reads MNHEY; CDR2 reads SMNVEV (reference sequence). The CDR3 extends over 13 amino acids. J lost 8 bases, V lost 7 bases, and 8 bases had no gene match. CDR3 coding DNA: TGTGCCAGCAAGGTACAGGGGTATTATGAGCAGTTCTTC. Its protein product is CASKVQGYYEQFF.

The chain employs TRBV11-3 and TRBJ2-5; 11 bases match TRBD2. Germline trimming cut 3 bases from V and 4 bases from J; bases unmatched to any gene: 10. Looked up from germline, CDR1 is SGHNT and CDR2 is YENEEA. The CDR3 runs to 17 residues. The CDR3 DNA is TGTGCCAGCAGCTTGGCCGGGACTAGCGGCCGGGGAGAGACCCAGTACTTC. Its translation: CASSLAGTSGRGETQYF.

The chain has TRBV27 and TRBJ2-7, with 9 bases matching TRBD2. The CDR3 sequence is 14 residues long. CDR1 is MNHEY and CDR2 is SMNVEV in the germline V gene (reference sequence). Trimming cost V 7 bases and J 6 bases; bases outside gene matches: 10. In DNA, the CDR3 is TGTGCCAGCACGATCTCGGGACTAGCAGGCGAGCAGTACTTC. Translating it yields CASTISGLAGEQYF.

The chain uses TRBV5-1 and TRBJ1-1; no firm D call. Deletions cut 5 bases from V and 3 bases from J, with 17 bases between. Germline loops: CDR1 SGHRS, CDR2 YFSETQ. This CDR3 has 15 residues. For the CDR3, the DNA is TGCGCCAGCAGGGGTTGGACTGGCGGAGACACTGAAGCTTTCTTT. It encodes CASRGWTGGDTEAFF.

This clone appeared once. The chain links TRBV14 to TRBJ2-7; 7 nucleotides match TRBD1. V was pared by 3 bases and J by 3 bases, with 11 bases of the junction left unmatched. Germline CDR1 SGHDN, CDR2 FVKESK. This CDR3 is built from 16 residues. The CDR3 protein is CASSQTTGLGIYEQYF. The CDR3 DNA reads as TGTGCCAGCAGCCAGACGACAGGGTTGGGTATCTACGAGCAGTACTTC.

The chain has TRBV6-1 and TRBJ2-2; D is undetermined. Germline V lookup: CDR1 MNHNS, CDR2 SASEGT. This CDR3 has 13 amino acids. V dropped 2 bases and J dropped 4 bases, with 5 bases sitting between them. CDR3 loop: CASSEIGTGELFF. The CDR3 DNA sequence: TGTGCCAGCAGTGAAATCGGCACCGGGGAGCTGTTTTTT.

V usage is TRBV28 and J usage is TRBJ1-6; the D is unclear. Trimming removed 5 bases at V and 10 bases at J, with 6 bases between. Germline V CDR1 and CDR2: MDHEN, SYDVKM. The CDR3 is 11 amino acids. The CDR3 reads CASSSGSPLHF. The CDR3 region has the DNA TGTGCCAGCAGTAGCGGCTCACCCCTCCACTTT.

This chain links TRBV5-1 with TRBJ2-1; TRBD1 agrees at 7 bases. This CDR3 spans 16 amino acids. J gave up 4 bases and V 4 bases, and 11 bases lay outside the gene matches. CDR1 is SGHRS and CDR2 is YFSETQ in the germline V gene. The CDR3, as DNA: TGCGCCAGCAGCCCCCCCAGGGACAGTCCTTACAATGAGCAGTTCTTC. It encodes CASSPPRDSPYNEQFF.

J is TRBJ2-1 and V is TRBV29-1, with 9 bases aligning to TRBD2. Germline V gives CDR1 SQVTM, CDR2 ANQGSEA. There are 15 residues in the CDR3. V lost 7 bases and J lost 0; bases outside the gene matches: 7. CDR3 in amino acids: CSDQRGASSYNEQFF. As DNA, the CDR3 is TGCAGCGACCAGCGGGGGGCTTCCTCCTACAATGAGCAGTTCTTC.